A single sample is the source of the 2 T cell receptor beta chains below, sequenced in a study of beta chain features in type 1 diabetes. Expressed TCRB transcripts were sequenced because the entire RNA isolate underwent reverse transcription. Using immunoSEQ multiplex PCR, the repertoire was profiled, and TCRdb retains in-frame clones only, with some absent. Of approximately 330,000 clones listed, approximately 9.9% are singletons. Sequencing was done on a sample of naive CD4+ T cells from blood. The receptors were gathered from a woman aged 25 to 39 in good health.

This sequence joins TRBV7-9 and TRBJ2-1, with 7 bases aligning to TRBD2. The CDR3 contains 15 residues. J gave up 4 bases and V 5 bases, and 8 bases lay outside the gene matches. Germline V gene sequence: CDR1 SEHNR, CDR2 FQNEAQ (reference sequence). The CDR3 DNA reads TGTGCCAGCAGCCCCCCGCTAGCGGCTTACAATGAGCAGTTCTTC. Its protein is CASSPPLAAYNEQFF.

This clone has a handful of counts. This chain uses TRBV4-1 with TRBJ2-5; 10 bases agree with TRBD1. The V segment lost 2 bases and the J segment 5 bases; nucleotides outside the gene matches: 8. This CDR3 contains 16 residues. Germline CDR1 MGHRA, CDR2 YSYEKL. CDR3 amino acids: CASSQKQTGGLETQYF. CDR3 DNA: TGCGCCAGCAGCCAAAAACAGACAGGGGGCTTGGAGACCCAGTACTTC.